The 7 T cell receptor beta chains presented below share a single source sample, sequenced in a study of naive and memory T cell subsets. The beta constant-region primer was an equimolar mix of two oligonucleotides covering TRBC1 and TRBC2. Each CDR3 protein gets one entry after TCRdb re-called the UMI-ligation and nested PCR reads with MiXCR. The repertoire holds tens of thousands of distinct CDR3 sequences, with about 14% as singletons. The sequencing input was effector memory CD4+ T cells from blood. Subset meaning: effector memory, CD45RA- CD27-. The receptors shown here come from a human donor in good health.

The table lists this clonotype with a few counts. The CDR3 sequence: CASSPDRVKAFF. The CDR3 DNA is TGTGCCAGCAGCCCTGACAGGGTTAAAGCTTTCTTT. The V and J genes are TRBV7-2 and TRBJ1-1; 7 bases match TRBD1. The J segment lost 9 bases and the V segment lost 5 bases, leaving 6 bases of the junction unmatched. This CDR3 has 12 amino acids. Germline-derived CDR1 and CDR2 are SGHTA and FQGNSA.

This clonotype was detected many times. The chain couples TRBV3-1 to TRBJ2-3, with 8 bases that match TRBD2. The CDR3 is 17 amino acids. V gave up 4 bases and J gave up 0 bases; unmatched junction bases: 9. Germline-derived CDR1 and CDR2 are LGHDT and YNNKEL (reference sequence). The CDR3 DNA reads TGTGCCAGCAGCCCAAGAGTTAGCGGGGTTAGCACAGATACGCAGTATTTT. It translates to CASSPRVSGVSTDTQYF.

The chain recombines TRBV20-1 with TRBJ2-7; D is perhaps TRBD1 (7 bases). The CDR3 loop spans 16 amino acids. CDR1 and CDR2 from the germline V gene are DFQATT and SNEGSKA (reference sequence). Trimming stripped 3 bases from V and 0 bases from J, with 18 bases between. This chain's CDR3 is CSASWVGGGGSYEQYF. The CDR3 DNA is TGCAGTGCTAGTTGGGTTGGAGGGGGCGGCTCCTACGAGCAGTACTTC.

This clonotype was seen ten or more times. This chain links TRBV13 with TRBJ2-3, with 8 bases identical to TRBD2. The CDR3 consists of 15 residues. The germline V gene has CDR1 PRHDT and CDR2 FYEKMQ (reference sequence). Trimming took 8 bases from V and 5 from J; bases not matched to a gene: 12. In DNA, the CDR3 is TGTGCCAGCTCACCCTTCGGGGGGGAAGGAGATACGCAGTATTTT. The encoded protein is CASSPFGGEGDTQYF.

This clonotype was observed a few times. The chain uses TRBV4-1 and TRBJ1-2; D is unclear. Trimming removed 1 base from V and 4 bases from J, with 16 bases in between. Germline CDR1 and CDR2: MGHRA and YSYEKL. The CDR3 loop spans 16 amino acids. The CDR3 nucleotides are TGCGCCAGCAGCCAAGGAGGATTTATGGGAAGCTATGGCTACACCTTC. Residues: CASSQGGFMGSYGYTF.

In DNA, the CDR3 is TGCAGTGCTAGAGATTTTTCGGGACCTAACAATGAGCAGTTCTTC. Translating gives CSARDFSGPNNEQFF. The chain has TRBV20-1 and TRBJ2-1; tentatively, D is TRBD1 or TRBD2 (5 bases each). In germline, CDR1 is DFQATT, CDR2 SNEGSKA (reference sequence). V was shortened by 0 bases and J by 5 bases, with 14 bases between the two germline ends. There are 15 residues in the CDR3.

This clonotype was observed many times. The rearrangement uses TRBV6-6 and TRBJ2-2; 8 positions match TRBD2. CDR1 and CDR2 (germline): MNHNY, SVGAGI (reference sequence). CDR3 length: 19 amino acids. The trim removed 0 bases at V and 0 bases at J, leaving 9 bases unmatched. CDR3 DNA sequence: TGTGCCAGCAGTTACTCGTCCGTAACTAGCGGAGCGAACACCGGGGAGCTGTTTTTT. Translated, it gives CASSYSSVTSGANTGELFF.